The T cell receptor beta chain described here comes from a study of PD-L1 blockade in urothelial cancer. Overall study: Patients' atezolizumab regimen, 1,200 mg intravenously every 3 weeks, began in 2014. Median blood clonality was roughly 0.088, with 82,636 unique TCRs.

Time point reported: peripheral blood 6 weeks after treatment start. Sequenced by immunoSEQ multiplex PCR; TCRdb stores in-frame clones only, minus some. The sample holds 100,000 to 150,000 clones; 86% are singletons and the top ten take 2% to 2.5%. Trimming left V 6 bases short and J 8 bases short, with 23 bases between. This CDR3 region has 16 residues. Germline CDR1 SGHDT, CDR2 YYEEEE. The TCR originated in a man aged 50-60 years with urothelial cancer. This material consisted of PBMCs, taken around atezolizumab (anti-PD-L1) treatment. The chain combines TRBV5-6 with TRBJ1-4, with a tentative D call TRBD1 (6 bases). CDR3 coding DNA: TGTGCCAGCACCCACCTGGACGGGGGGCGAAAGGAAAAACTGTTTTTT. Translation: CASTHLDGGRKEKLFF.